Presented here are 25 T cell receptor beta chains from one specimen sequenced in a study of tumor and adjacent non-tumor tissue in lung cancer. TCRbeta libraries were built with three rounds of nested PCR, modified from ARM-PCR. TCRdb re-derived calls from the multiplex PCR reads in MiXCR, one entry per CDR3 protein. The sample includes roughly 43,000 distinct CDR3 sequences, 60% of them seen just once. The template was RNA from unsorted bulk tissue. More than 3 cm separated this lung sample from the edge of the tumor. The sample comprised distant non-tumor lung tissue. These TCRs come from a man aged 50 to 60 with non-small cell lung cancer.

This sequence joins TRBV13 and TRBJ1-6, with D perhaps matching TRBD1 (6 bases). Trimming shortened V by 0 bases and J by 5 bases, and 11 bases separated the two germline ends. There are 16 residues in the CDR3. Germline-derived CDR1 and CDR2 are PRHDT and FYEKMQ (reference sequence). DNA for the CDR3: TGTGCCAGCAGCTTAGGCTCCAGGGGACATAATTCACCCCTCCACTTT. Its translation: CASSLGSRGHNSPLHF. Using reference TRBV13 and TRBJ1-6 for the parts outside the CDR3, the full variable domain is AAGVIQSPRHLIKEKRETATLKCYPIPRHDTVYWYQQGPGQDPQFLISFYEKMQSDKGSIPDRFSAQQFSDYHSELNMSSLELGDSALYFCASSLGSRGHNSPLHFGNGTRLTVT.

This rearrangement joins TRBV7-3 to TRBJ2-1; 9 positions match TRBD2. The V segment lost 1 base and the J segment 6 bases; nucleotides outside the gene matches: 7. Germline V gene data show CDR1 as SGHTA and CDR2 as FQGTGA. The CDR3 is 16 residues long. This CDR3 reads CASSLIGGRAVNEQFF. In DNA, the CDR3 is TGTGCCAGCAGCTTAATCGGCGGGAGGGCCGTCAATGAGCAGTTCTTC.

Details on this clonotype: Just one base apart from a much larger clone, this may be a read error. The CDR3 nucleotides are TGTGCCTGGTCTACTCGGGGTGGGAATCAGCCCCAGCATTTT. It is translated as CAWSTRGGNQPQHF. This chain links TRBV30 with TRBJ1-5; no clear D. In germline, CDR1 is GTSNPN, CDR2 SVGIG (reference sequence). Trimming pared 5 bases from V and 4 bases from J, leaving 15 bases between. The CDR3 runs to 14 residues.

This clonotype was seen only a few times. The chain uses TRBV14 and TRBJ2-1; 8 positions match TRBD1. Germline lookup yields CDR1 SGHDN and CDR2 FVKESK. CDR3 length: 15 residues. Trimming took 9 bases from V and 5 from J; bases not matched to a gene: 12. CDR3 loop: CASSPTGGRHNEQFF. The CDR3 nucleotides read TGTGCCAGTAGTCCCACAGGGGGGAGGCACAATGAGCAGTTCTTC.

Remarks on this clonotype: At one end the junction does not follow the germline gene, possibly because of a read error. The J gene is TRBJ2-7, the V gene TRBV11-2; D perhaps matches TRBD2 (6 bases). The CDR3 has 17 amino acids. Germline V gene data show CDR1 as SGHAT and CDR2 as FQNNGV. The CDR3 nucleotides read TGTGCCAGGAGCTTAGGAAGATCCGCTCGGGAGTCCCACGAGCAGTACTTC. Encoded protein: CARSLGRSARESHEQYF.

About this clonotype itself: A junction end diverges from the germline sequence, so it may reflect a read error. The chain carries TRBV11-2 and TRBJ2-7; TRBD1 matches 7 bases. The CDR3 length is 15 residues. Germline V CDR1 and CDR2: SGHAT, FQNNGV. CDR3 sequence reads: CASSSGTDRTYEQYF. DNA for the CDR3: TGTGCCAGCAGTTCAGGGACAGATAGAACCTATGAGCAGTACTTC.

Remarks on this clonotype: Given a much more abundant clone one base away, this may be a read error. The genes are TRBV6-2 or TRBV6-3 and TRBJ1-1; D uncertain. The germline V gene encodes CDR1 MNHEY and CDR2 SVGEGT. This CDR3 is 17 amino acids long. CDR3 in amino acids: CVSSYSNFRTGSTEAFF. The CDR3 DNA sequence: TGTGTCAGCAGTTACTCGAATTTCAGAACGGGTTCCACTGAAGCTTTCTTT.

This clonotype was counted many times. In DNA, the CDR3 is TGCGCCAGCAGCCACAGACTAGCGGGGACCTACAATGAGCAGTTCTTC. This gives the protein CASSHRLAGTYNEQFF. V is TRBV4-1 and J is TRBJ2-1, with TRBD2 matching over 11 bases. The CDR3 spans 16 residues. V was pared by 3 bases and J by 2 bases, with 3 bases of the junction left unmatched. Germline V gene lookup returns CDR1 MGHRA and CDR2 YSYEKL.

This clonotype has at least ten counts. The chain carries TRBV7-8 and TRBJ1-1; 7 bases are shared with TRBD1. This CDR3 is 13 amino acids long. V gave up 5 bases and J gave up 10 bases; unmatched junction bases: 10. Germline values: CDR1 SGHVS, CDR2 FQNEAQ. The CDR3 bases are TGTGCCAGCAGCCAGAGACAGGGTCTTAGAGCTTTCTTT. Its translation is CASSQRQGLRAFF.

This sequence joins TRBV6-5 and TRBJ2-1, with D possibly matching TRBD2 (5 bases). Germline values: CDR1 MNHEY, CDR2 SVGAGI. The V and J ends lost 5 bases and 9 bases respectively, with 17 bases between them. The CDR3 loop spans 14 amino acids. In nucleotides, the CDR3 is TGTGCCAGCAGTCGCGGGCCAGAGGGCGGTGAGCAGTTCTTC. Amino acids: CASSRGPEGGEQFF.

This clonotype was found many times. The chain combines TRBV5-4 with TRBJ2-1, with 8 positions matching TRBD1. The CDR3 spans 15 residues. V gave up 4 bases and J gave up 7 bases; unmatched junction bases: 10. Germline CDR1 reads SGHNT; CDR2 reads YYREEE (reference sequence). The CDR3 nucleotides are TGTGCCAGCAGCATCGGACAGGGAAGAGGTAATGAGCAGTTCTTC. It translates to CASSIGQGRGNEQFF. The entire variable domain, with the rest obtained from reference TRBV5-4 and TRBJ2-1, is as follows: ETGVTQSPTHLIKTRGQQVTLRCSSQSGHNTVSWYQQALGQGPQFIFQYYREEENGRGNFPPRFSGLQFPNYSSELNVNALELDDSALYLCASSIGQGRGNEQFFGPGTRLTVL.

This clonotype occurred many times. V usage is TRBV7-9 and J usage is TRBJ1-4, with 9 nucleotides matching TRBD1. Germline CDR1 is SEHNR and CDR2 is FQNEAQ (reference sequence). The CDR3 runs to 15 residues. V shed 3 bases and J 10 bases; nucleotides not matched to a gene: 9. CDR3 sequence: CASSFGAGQGVKLFF. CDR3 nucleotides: TGTGCCAGCAGCTTTGGAGCGGGACAGGGAGTAAAACTGTTTTTT.

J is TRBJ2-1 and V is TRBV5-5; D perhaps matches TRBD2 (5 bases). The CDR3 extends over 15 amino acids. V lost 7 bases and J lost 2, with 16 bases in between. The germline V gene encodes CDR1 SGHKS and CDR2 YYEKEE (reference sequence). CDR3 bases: TGTGCCAGCGGCTCCGGACTCAGCCCCTACAATGAGCAGTTCTTC. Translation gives CASGSGLSPYNEQFF.

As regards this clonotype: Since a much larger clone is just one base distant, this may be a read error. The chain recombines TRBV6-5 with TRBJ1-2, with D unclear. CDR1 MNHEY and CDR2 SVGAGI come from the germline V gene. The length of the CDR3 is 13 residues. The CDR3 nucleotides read TGTGCCAACAGTCCCACCTTTAACTATGGCTACACCTTC. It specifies CANSPTFNYGYTF.

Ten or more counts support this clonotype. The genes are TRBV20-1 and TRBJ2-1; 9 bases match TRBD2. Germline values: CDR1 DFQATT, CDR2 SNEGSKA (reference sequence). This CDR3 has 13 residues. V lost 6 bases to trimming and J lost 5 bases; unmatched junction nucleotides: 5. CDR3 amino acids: CSALLAGHNEQFF. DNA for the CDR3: TGCAGTGCCCTACTAGCGGGCCACAATGAGCAGTTCTTC.

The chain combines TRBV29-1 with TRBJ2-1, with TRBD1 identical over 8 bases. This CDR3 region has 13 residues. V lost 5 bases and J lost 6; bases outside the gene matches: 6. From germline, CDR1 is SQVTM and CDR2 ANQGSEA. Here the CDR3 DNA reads TGCAGCGTTCGACAGGGGTCTGGCAATGAGCAGTTCTTC. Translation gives CSVRQGSGNEQFF.

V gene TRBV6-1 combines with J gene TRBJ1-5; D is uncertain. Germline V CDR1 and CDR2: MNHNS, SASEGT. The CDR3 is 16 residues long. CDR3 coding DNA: TGTATCAGCAGTGAAGACTGGGAAGGCAACAATCAGCCCCAGCATTTT. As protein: CISSEDWEGNNQPQHF.

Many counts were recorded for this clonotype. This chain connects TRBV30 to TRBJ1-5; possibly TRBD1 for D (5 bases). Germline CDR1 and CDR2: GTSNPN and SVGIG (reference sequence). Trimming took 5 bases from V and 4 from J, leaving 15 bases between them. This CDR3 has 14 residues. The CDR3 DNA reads TGTGCCTGGTCTACTCAGGGTGGGAATCAGCCCCAGCATTTT. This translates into CAWSTQGGNQPQHF.

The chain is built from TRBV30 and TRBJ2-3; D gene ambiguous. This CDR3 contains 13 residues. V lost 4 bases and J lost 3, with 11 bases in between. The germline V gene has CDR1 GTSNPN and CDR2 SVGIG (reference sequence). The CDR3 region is CAWNVARTDTQYF. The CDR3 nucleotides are TGTGCCTGGAACGTTGCTCGGACAGATACGCAGTATTTT.

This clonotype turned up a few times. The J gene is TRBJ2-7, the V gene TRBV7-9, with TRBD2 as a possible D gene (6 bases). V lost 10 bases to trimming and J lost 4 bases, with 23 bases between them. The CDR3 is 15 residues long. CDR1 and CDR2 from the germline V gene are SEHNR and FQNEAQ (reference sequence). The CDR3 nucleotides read TGTGCCACCCAGCTTACTGCGGGATGGGGGTACGAGCAGTACTTC. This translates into CATQLTAGWGYEQYF.

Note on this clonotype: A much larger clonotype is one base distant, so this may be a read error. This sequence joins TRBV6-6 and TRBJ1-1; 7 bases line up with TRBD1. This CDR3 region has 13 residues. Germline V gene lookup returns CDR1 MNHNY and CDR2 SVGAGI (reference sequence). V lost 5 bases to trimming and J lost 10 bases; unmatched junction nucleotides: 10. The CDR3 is CASSLSRTGGAFF. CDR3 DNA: TGTGCCAGCAGTCTGTCCAGGACAGGTGGAGCTTTCTTT.

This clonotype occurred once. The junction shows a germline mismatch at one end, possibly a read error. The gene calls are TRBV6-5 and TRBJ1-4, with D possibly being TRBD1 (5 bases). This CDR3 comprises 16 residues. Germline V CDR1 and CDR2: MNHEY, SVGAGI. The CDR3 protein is CVSSYQQVATNEKLFF. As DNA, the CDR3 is TGTGTCAGCAGTTACCAACAGGTGGCAACTAATGAAAAACTGTTTTTT.

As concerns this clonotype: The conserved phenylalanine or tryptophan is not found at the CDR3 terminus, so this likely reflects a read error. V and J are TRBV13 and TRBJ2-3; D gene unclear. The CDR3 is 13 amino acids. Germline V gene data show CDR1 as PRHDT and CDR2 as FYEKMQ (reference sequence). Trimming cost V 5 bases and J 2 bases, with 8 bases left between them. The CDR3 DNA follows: TGTGCCAGCAGCCGCCCCCACACAGATACGCAGTATATT. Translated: CASSRPHTDTQYI.

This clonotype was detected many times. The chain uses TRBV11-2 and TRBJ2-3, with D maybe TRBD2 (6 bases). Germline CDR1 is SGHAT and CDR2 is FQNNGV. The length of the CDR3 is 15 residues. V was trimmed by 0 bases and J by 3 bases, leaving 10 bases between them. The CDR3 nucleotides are TGTGCCAGCAGCTTAGATATAGGAGGGACAGATACGCAGTATTTT. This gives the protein CASSLDIGGTDTQYF.

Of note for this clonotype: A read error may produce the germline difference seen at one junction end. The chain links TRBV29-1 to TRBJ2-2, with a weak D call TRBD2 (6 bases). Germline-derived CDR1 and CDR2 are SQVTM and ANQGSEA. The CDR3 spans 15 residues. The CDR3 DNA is TGCAGCGTTGGTTATGGGGGAGGAAACAGCGGGGAGCTGTTTTTT. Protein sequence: CSVGYGGGNSGELFF.